This is a list of T cell receptor beta chains from one sample in a study of a mutant IDH1 vaccine in newly diagnosed glioma. Their recognized antigens are unknown. The repertoire was sequenced with immunoSEQ multiplex PCR; TCRdb's copy has only in-frame clones and lacks some. The sample has about 38,000 clones, around 81% seen once. Source: PBMCs, taken from a glioma patient whose treatment included an IDH1 peptide vaccine. These TCRs come from a man in his fifties or sixties with glioma. CDR3s include the opening cysteine and the closing phenylalanine or tryptophan. A row's size may be missing; if present it is once, few, many or a size class.

TRBJ1-4 . TRBV29-1 CSVITEDEKLFF
TRBJ2-6 once TRBV27 CASSTTLSGANVLTF
TRBJ2-1 . TRBV4-1 CASSQPNLVGNEQFF
TRBJ2-1 . TRBV5-1 CASSSAGGYDNEQFF
TRBJ2-1 . TRBV5-1 CASSPGLAGGLDYNEQFF
TRBJ2-7 . TRBV21-1 CASSKVGAATLYEQYF
TRBJ2-3 . TRBV6-5 CASSAGTTRTDTQYF
TRBJ2-7 . TRBV27 CASSITPLGLAGDEQYF
TRBJ2-7 once TRBV7-3 CASSLRAGTGYNEQYF
TRBJ2-1 . TRBV7-2 CASSSRHEQFF
TRBJ2-3 . TRBV4-2 CASSQRATQGTDTQYF
TRBJ1-3 . TRBV4-1 CASSRLRARLPGNTIYF
TRBJ2-7 . TRBV9 CASSVDGAGSYEQYF
TRBJ2-7 . TRBV14 CASSKEGLKQYF
TRBJ2-1 . TRBV5-1 CASSLNDEQFF
TRBJ2-1 . TRBV2 CASSPLGPYNEQFF
TRBJ2-1 . TRBV18 CASVRQERSSEQFF
TRBJ2-5 . TRBV5-1 CASSPGRNLGETQYF
TRBJ2-5 . TRBV7-8 CASSQPSGGFQETQYF
TRBJ1-5 . TRBV6-6 CASSLRGGRQPQHF
TRBJ2-5 . TRBV6-5 CATHQETQYF
TRBJ1-1 . TRBV5-4 CASSLGQRNTEAFF
TRBJ1-6 . TRBV30 CAWSVGPLNSPLHF
TRBJ2-7 . TRBV7-9 CATSGGGSYEQYF
TRBJ2-7 once TRBV6-5 CASRPSGAYEQYF
TRBJ1-5 once TRBV2 CASSRSSGSNQPQHF